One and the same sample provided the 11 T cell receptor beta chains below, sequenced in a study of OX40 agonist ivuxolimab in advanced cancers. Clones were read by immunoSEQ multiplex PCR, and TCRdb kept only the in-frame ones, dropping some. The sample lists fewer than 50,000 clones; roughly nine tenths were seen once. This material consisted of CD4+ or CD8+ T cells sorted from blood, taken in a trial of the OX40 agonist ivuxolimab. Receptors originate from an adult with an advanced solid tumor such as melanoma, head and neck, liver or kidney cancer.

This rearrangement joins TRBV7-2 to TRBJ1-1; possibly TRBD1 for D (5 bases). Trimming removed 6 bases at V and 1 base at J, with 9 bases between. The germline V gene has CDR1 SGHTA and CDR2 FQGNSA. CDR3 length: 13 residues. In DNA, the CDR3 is TGTGCCAGCAGTCTTACAGGGAACACTGAAGCTTTCTTT. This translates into CASSLTGNTEAFF.

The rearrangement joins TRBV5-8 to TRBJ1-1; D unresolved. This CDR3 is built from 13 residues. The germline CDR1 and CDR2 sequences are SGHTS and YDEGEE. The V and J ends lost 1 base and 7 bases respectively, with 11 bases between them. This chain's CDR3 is CASSLSGAIEAFF. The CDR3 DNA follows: TGTGCCAGCAGCTTGTCAGGAGCCATTGAAGCTTTCTTT.

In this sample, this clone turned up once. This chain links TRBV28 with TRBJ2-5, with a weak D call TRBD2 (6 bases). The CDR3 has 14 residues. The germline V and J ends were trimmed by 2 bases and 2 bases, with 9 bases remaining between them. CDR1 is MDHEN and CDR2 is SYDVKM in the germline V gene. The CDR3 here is CASSLLATQETQYF. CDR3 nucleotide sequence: TGTGCCAGCAGTTTACTAGCGACTCAAGAGACCCAGTACTTC.

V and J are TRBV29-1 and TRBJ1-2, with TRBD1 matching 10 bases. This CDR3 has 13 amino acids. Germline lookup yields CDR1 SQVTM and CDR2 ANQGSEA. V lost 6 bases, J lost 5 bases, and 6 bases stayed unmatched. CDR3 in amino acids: CSVGTGVSYGYTF. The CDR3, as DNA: TGCAGCGTCGGGACAGGGGTGTCTTATGGCTACACCTTC.

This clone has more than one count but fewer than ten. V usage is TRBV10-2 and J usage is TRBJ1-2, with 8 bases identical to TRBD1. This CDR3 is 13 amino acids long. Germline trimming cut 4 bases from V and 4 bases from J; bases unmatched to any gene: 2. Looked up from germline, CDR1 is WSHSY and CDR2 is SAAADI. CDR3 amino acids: CASSGQGSYGYTF. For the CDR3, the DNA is TGCGCCAGCAGTGGACAGGGGAGCTATGGCTACACCTTC.

Here the CDR3 DNA reads TGTGCCAGCAGCTCTTCAGGGGGCCCAGCGAACACCGGGGAGCTGTTTTTT. Protein sequence: CASSSSGGPANTGELFF. J is TRBJ2-2 and V is TRBV7-9; the match to TRBD1 covers 8 bases. The CDR3 runs to 17 residues. Per the germline V gene, CDR1 is SEHNR and CDR2 is FQNEAQ (reference sequence). Trimming cost V 4 bases and J 0 bases; bases outside gene matches: 7. Filled out from reference TRBV7-9 and TRBJ2-2, the complete variable domain reads DTGVSQNPRHKITKRGQNVTFRCDPISEHNRLYWYRQTLGQGPEFLTYFQNEAQLEKSRLLSDRFSAERPKGSFSTLEIQRTEQGDSAMYLCASSSSGGPANTGELFFGEGSRLTVL.

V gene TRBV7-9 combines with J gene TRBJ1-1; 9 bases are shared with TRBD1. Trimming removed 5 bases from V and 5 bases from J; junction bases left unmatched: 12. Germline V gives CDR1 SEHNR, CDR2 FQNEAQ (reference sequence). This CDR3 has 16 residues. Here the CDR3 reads CASSAGTGYVDTEAFF. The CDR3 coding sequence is TGTGCCAGCAGCGCCGGGACAGGGTATGTAGATACTGAAGCTTTCTTT.

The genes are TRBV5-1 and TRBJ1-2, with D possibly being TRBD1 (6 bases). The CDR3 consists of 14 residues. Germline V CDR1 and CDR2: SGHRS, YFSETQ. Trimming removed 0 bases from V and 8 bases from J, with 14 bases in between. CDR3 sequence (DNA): TGCGCCAGCAGCTTGGAGTGGGGGCGGCAAGGCTACACCTTC. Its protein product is CASSLEWGRQGYTF.

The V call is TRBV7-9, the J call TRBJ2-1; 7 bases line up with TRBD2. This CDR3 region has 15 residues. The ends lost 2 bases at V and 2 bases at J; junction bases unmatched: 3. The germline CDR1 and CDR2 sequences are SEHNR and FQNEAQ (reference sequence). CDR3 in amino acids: CASSLLAAAYNEQFF. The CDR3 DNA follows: TGTGCCAGCAGCTTACTAGCGGCCGCCTACAATGAGCAGTTCTTC.

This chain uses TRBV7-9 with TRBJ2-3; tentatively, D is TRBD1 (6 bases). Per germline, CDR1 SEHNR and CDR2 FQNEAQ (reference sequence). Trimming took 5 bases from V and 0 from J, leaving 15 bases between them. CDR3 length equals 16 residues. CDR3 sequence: CASSPGQWSSTDTQYF. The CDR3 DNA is TGTGCCAGCAGCCCAGGACAGTGGTCTAGCACAGATACGCAGTATTTT.

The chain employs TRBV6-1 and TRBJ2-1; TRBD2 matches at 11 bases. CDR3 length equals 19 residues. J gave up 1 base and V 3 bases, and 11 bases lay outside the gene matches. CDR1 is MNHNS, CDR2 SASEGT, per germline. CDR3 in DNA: TGTGCCAGCAGTGACCCCAGTGGGCTAGCGGGAGGATCCTACAATGAGCAGTTCTTC. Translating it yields CASSDPSGLAGGSYNEQFF.